The source of this T cell receptor beta chain is a study of metastatic and nonmetastatic thyroid tumors. Study details: The authors compared repertoires across blood and tumor or nodule tissue from malignant and benign thyroid patients.

General study results and limits: Relative to benign nodules, malignant thyroid tumors were reportedly characterized by significantly elevated TCR beta diversity in blood and tumor.

Under the authors' procedure: To classify distant metastasis in papillary thyroid cancer, a model was built from CDR3 differences across clinicopathological groups. TCRdb re-analyzed the PCR reads through MiXCR. TCRdb, not the original authors, processed these V and J calls. The repertoire has about 21,000 clones, 15% to 20% of them found once; the top ten carry under 25%. Nobody among the patients had been given any treatment before thyroid surgery. This clone has ten or more counts. The antigen is not known. Germline V gene lookup returns CDR1 SGHAT and CDR2 FQNNGV. The junction had 4 bases not matched to a gene; V was cut back by 5 bases and J by 1 base. The CDR3 length is 14 residues.

The source of this sequence is a male donor with papillary thyroid cancer or a benign thyroid nodule (not recorded which). Some clones in this sample may be carry-over from other donors' samples. The chain has TRBV11-2 and TRBJ2-5, with 7 bases aligning to TRBD1. The sequencing sample was made of blood. In DNA, the CDR3 is TGTGCCAGCAGCCCAAGGGACAGCCAAGAGACCCAGTACTTC. As protein: CASSPRDSQETQYF.